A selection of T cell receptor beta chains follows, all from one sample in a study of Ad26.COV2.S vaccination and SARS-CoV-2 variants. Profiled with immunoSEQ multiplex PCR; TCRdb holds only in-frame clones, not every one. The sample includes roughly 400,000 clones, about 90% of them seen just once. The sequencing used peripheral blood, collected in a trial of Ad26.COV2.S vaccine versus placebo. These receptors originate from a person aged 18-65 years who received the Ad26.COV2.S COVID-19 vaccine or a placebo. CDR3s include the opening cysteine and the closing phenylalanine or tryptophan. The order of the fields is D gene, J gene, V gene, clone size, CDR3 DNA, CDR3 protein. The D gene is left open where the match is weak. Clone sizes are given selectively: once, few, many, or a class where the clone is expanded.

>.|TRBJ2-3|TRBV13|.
TGTGCCAGCAGCACACGGACTAGCACAGATACGCAGTATTTT
CASSTRTSTDTQYF
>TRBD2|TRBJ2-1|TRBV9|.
TGTGCCAGCAGCGTAGACAGCGGGAGTGGTTTATTGAATGAGCAGTTCTTC
CASSVDSGSGLLNEQFF
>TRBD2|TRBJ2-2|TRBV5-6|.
TGTGCCAGCAGCTTCCGACTAGCGGGATGGGGGGAGCTGTTTTTT
CASSFRLAGWGELFF
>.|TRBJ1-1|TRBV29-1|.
TGCAGCGTGGGGAGGAACACTGAAGCTTTCTTT
CSVGRNTEAFF
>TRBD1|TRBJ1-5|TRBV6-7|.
TGTGCCAGCAGTTACGGGACAGGAGATAATCAGCCCCAGCATTTT
CASSYGTGDNQPQHF
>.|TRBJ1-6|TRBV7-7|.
TGTGCTAGCAGGGACGTCTTTAGCTCCTATAATTCACCCCTCCACTTT
CASRDVFSSYNSPLHF
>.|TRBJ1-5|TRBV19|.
TGTGCCAGTAGTATCGCGGACCACAATCAGCCCCAGCATTTT
CASSIADHNQPQHF
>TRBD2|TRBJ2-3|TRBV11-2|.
TGTGCCAGCAGCTTATTAGATGTGGGACTAGCGGTACGCACAGATACGCAGTATTTT
CASSLLDVGLAVRTDTQYF
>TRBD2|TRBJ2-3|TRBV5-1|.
TGCGCCAGCAGCTTAGGGACTAGCGGGAGTAGGGGCACAGATACGCAGTATTTT
CASSLGTSGSRGTDTQYF
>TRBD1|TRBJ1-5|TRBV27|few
TGTGCCAGCAGTTCCAACAGGGGAGATCAGCCCCAGCATTTT
CASSSNRGDQPQHF
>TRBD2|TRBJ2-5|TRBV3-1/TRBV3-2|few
TGTGCCAGCAGCCTCCGGGGTGCGGGAGGGGTAGAGACCCAGTACTTC
CASSLRGAGGVETQYF
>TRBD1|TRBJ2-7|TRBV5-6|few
TGTGCCAGCAGCCCGGACAGGGGAGGGGACTACGAGCAGTACTTC
CASSPDRGGDYEQYF
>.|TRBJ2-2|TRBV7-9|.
TGTGCCAGCAGCTCCACGGGGCTCGCGAACACCGGGGAGCTGTTTTTT
CASSSTGLANTGELFF
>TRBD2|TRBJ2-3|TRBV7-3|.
TGTGCCAGCAGCTTAGCGGGAGCGGCAGATACGCAGTATTTT
CASSLAGAADTQYF
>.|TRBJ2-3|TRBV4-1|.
TGCGCCAGCAGCCAAGTTTTAGTAGATACGCAGTATTTT
CASSQVLVDTQYF
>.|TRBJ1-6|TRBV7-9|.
TGTGCCAGCAGCTTAGCTGGAACGGGGGGTAATCTCCACTTT
CASSLAGTGGNLHF